These 15 T cell receptor beta chains originate from one sample sequenced in a study of blood T cell repertoires in COVID-19. The data were produced by immunoSEQ multiplex PCR, yet TCRdb's version contains in-frame clones alone and is incomplete. The sample yields 380,000 or so clones, more than 70% seen once. Sequencing was carried out using peripheral blood. The receptors originated from a man aged 35-49 years with acute or convalescent COVID-19.

The chain couples TRBV5-1 to TRBJ1-2, with 9 bases matching TRBD1. V lost 6 bases and J lost 9; bases outside the gene matches: 9. The CDR3 runs 13 residues. Germline V CDR1 and CDR2: SGHRS, YFSETQ. CDR3 DNA sequence: TGCGCCAGCAAGGTACAGGGGGCGCTAAGCTACACCTTC. Encoded protein: CASKVQGALSYTF.

The chain links TRBV27 to TRBJ1-1, with D possibly TRBD1 on 6 matching bases. V dropped 3 bases and J dropped 7 bases, with 15 bases sitting between them. Germline assignment: CDR1 MNHEY and CDR2 SMNVEV (reference sequence). This CDR3 region has 14 residues. In DNA form, the CDR3 reads TGTGCCAGCAGTTTCGATAGGGGGTCCCGTGAAGCTTTCTTT. It specifies CASSFDRGSREAFF.

In DNA, the CDR3 is TGTGCCACAGGTAGCGGGAGCACAGATACGCAGTATTTT. Protein product: CATGSGSTDTQYF. This rearrangement joins TRBV12-3 or TRBV12-4 to TRBJ2-3, with 7 bases identical to TRBD2. The CDR3 extends over 13 amino acids. V was clipped by 10 bases and J by 0 bases; unmatched bases: 4.

V gene TRBV11-2 combines with J gene TRBJ2-1, with TRBD2 matching 10 bases. In germline, CDR1 is SGHAT, CDR2 FQNNGV. This CDR3 region has 15 residues. The ends lost 4 bases at V and 3 bases at J; junction bases unmatched: 3. The CDR3 DNA sequence: TGTGCCAGCAGCTCCCAGCGGGGGGGCTACAATGAGCAGTTCTTC. It yields the protein CASSSQRGGYNEQFF.

The V call is TRBV7-9, the J call TRBJ2-1; D perhaps matches TRBD2 (6 bases). Trimming shortened V by 6 bases and J by 1 base, and 22 bases separated the two germline ends. This CDR3 contains 18 residues. Germline V gene lookup returns CDR1 SEHNR and CDR2 FQNEAQ (reference sequence). The CDR3 loop reads CASRPNPGRGPSYNEQFF. DNA for the CDR3: TGTGCCAGCAGGCCAAACCCCGGGCGGGGCCCATCCTACAATGAGCAGTTCTTC.

The chain combines TRBV28 with TRBJ1-2, with D possibly TRBD1 on 6 matching bases. The V and J ends lost 4 bases and 4 bases respectively, with 10 bases between them. The V gene's germline CDR1 is MDHEN and CDR2 SYDVKM. The CDR3 loop spans 13 amino acids. Here the CDR3 reads CASSSQGLYGYTF. CDR3 nucleotides: TGTGCCAGCAGTTCGCAGGGGCTCTATGGCTACACCTTC.

The V and J genes are TRBV3-1 (or the pseudogene TRBV3-2) and TRBJ1-4; D uncertain. V gave up 0 bases and J gave up 10 bases, with 6 bases separating them. CDR3 length equals 12 residues. Germline CDR1 LGHDT, CDR2 YNNKEL (reference sequence). The CDR3 DNA is TGTGCCAGCAGCCAAGATTACGGAAAACTGTTTTTT. Residues: CASSQDYGKLFF.

The chain recombines TRBV5-6 with TRBJ2-7; 11 bases agree with TRBD1. Per the germline V gene, CDR1 is SGHDT and CDR2 is YYEEEE. Unmatched junction bases numbered 5, after V lost 4 bases and J lost 2 bases. The CDR3 contains 15 residues. Written as DNA, the CDR3 is TGTGCCAGCAGCCCGGGACAGGGGGGTCCCTACGAGCAGTACTTC. Translating it yields CASSPGQGGPYEQYF.

The chain joins TRBV27 to TRBJ2-7; D gene unclear. Germline CDR1 reads MNHEY; CDR2 reads SMNVEV (reference sequence). This CDR3 spans 12 amino acids. V was clipped by 6 bases and J by 6 bases, with 12 bases between them. DNA for the CDR3: TGTGCCAGCAGCCGCGGTTCCGGCGAGCAGTACTTC. Translating gives CASSRGSGEQYF.

This clone was seen more than once but under ten times. The chain couples TRBV5-1 to TRBJ1-1; no reliable D call. Deletions cut 3 bases from V and 0 bases from J, with 9 bases between. CDR1 is SGHRS and CDR2 is YFSETQ in the germline V gene. The CDR3 has 14 amino acids. CDR3 bases: TGCGCCAGCAGCTCCCAAAGCATGAACACTGAAGCTTTCTTT. This encodes CASSSQSMNTEAFF.

This clone appeared a few times. The chain couples TRBV6-2 or TRBV6-3 to TRBJ1-2; D not resolved. Between the trimmed V and J ends, which lost 6 bases and 4 bases, there was a span of 18 bases. The CDR3 covers 15 residues. Germline V gene sequence: CDR1 MNHEY, CDR2 SVGEGT. The CDR3 here is CASSSHRTAGYGYTF. DNA of the CDR3: TGTGCCAGCAGCTCCCACCGAACCGCCGGCTATGGCTACACCTTC.

The chain carries TRBV10-3 and TRBJ1-6; the D gene is possibly TRBD1 (6 bases). The V end was cut by 11 bases, the J end by 7 bases, with 15 bases between. The CDR3 loop spans 13 amino acids. Germline V lookup: CDR1 ENHRY, CDR2 SYGVKD. CDR3 amino acids: CAVGQRANSPLHF. CDR3 DNA: TGTGCCGTCGGACAGAGGGCCAATTCACCCCTCCACTTT.

As DNA, the CDR3 is TGTGCCAGCAGCCGCCGACCTCCGGGACTAGCGGGGGAGGGCACCGGGGAGCTGTTTTTT. Translated: CASSRRPPGLAGEGTGELFF. The chain carries TRBV3-1 (or the pseudogene TRBV3-2) and TRBJ2-2; 14 bases are a match to TRBD2. Germline CDR1 is LGHDT and CDR2 is YNNKEL (reference sequence). The CDR3 has 20 amino acids. V lost 4 bases, J lost 4 bases, and 14 bases stayed unmatched.

The chain uses TRBV28 and TRBJ1-2, with a possible D match to TRBD1 (6 bases). Deletions cut 5 bases from V and 3 bases from J, with 19 bases between. There are 16 residues in the CDR3. CDR1 and CDR2 from the germline V gene are MDHEN and SYDVKM. The CDR3 here is CASSLHPSGQYYGYTF. CDR3 DNA sequence: TGTGCCAGCAGTCTACACCCCTCCGGACAGTACTATGGCTACACCTTC.

Comment on this clone: This sample also contains other DNA sequences that code for the same CDR3. The chain has TRBV19 and TRBJ1-5; 7 bases fit TRBD1. The germline CDR1 and CDR2 sequences are LNHDA and SQIVND (reference sequence). The junction had 7 bases not matched to a gene; V was cut back by 9 bases and J by 2 bases. The CDR3 runs 14 residues. For the CDR3, the DNA is TGTGCCAGCTCTGAAGGGGGCCGCAATCAGCCCCAGCATTTT. Its translation: CASSEGGRNQPQHF.